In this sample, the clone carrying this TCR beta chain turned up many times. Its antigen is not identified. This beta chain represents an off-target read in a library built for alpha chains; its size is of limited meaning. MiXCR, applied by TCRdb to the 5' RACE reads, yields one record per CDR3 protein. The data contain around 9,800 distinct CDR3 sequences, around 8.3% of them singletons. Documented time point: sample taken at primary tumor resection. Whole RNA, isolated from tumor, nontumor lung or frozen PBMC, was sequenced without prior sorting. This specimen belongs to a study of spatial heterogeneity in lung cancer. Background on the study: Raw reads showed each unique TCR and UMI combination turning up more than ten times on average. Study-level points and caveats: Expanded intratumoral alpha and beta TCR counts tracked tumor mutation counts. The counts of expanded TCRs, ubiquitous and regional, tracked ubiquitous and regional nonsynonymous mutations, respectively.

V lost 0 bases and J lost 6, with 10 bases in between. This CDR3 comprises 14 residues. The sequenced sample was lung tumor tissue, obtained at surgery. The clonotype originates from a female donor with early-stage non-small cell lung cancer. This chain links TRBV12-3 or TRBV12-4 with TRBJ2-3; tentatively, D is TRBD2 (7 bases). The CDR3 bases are TGTGCCAGCAGTTTAGCGGGGGGGCCCGATACGCAGTATTTT. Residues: CASSLAGGPDTQYF.